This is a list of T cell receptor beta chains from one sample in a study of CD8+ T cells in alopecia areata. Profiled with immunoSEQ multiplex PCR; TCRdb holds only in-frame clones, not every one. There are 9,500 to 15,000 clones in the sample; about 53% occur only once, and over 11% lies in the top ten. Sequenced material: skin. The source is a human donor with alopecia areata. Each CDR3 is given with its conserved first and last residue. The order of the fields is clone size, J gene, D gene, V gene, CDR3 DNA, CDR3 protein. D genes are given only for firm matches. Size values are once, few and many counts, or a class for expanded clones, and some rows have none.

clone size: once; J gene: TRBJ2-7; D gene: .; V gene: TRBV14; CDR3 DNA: TGTGCCAGCAGTAATTACGGGACAAGGACCTACGAGCAGTACTTC; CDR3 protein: CASSNYGTRTYEQYF
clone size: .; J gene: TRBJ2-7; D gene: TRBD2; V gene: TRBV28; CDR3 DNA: TGTGCCAGCAGTTTCAATTTTGGCGGGGGGTACGAGCAGTACTTC; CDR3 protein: CASSFNFGGGYEQYF
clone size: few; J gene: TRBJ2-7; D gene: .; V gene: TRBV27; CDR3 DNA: TGTGCCAGCAGCCGTTCCCCGGAGGACGAGCAGTACTTC; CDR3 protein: CASSRSPEDEQYF
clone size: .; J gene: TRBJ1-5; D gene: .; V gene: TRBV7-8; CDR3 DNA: TGTGCCAGCAGCTTAGCCCGGGATCAGCCCCAGCATTTT; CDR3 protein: CASSLARDQPQHF
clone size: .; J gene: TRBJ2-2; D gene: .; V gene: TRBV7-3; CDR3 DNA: TGTGCCAGCAGCTATAGAAACACCGGGGAGCTGTTTTTT; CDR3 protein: CASSYRNTGELFF
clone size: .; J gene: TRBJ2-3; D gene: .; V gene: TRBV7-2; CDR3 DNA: TGTGCCAGCAGCCCCGCAGCGACCAGAAGCACAGATACGCAGTATTTT; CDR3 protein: CASSPAATRSTDTQYF
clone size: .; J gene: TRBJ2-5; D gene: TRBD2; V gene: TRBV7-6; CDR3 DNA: TGTGCCAGCAGCATCCTAGCGGGAGAAGGCCAAGAGACCCAGTACTTC; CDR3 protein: CASSILAGEGQETQYF
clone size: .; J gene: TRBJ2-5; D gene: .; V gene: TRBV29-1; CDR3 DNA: TGCAGCGTTGAAGCCCTGGGGGCAGGAGAGACCCAGTACTTC; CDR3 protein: CSVEALGAGETQYF
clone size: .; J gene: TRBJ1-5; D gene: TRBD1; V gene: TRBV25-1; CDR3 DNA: TGTGCCAGCAGCGGCACAGGGGGCGGCGGGCAGCCCCAGCATTTT; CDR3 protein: CASSGTGGGGQPQHF
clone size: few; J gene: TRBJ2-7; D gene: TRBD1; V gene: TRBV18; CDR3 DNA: TGTGCCAGCTCTACGACAGGGGTCTTGGACGAGCAGTACTTC; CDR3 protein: CASSTTGVLDEQYF
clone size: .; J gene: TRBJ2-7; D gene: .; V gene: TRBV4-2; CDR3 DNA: TGTGCCAGCAGCGCCTTCTACGAGCAGTACTTC; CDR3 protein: CASSAFYEQYF
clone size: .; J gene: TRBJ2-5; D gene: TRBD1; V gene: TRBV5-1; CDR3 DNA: TGCGCCAGCAGCGTCTACAGGGGGCCAGAGACCCAGTACTTC; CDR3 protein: CASSVYRGPETQYF
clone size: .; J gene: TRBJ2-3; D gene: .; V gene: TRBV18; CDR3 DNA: TGTGCCAGCTCACCTAACAAAAAAGGCACAGATACGCAGTATTTT; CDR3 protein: CASSPNKKGTDTQYF
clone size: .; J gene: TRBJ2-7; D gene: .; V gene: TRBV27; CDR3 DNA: TGTGCCAGCAGTTTATCGGTCGCCACAGCCCCCTACGAGCAGTACTTC; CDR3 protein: CASSLSVATAPYEQYF
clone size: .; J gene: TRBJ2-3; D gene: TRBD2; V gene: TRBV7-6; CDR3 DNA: TGTGCCAGCAGCTTGGGACTACCGGCAACAGATACGCAGTATTTT; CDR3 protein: CASSLGLPATDTQYF
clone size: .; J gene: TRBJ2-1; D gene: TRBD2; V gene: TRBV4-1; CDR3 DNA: TGCGCCAGCAGCCAAGATCTTTTTGGTCTACTAGCGGGATCGAGTGAGCAGTTCTTC; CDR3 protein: CASSQDLFGLLAGSSEQFF
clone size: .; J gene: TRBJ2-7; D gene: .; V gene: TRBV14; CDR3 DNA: TGTGCCAGCAGCCAAGACAAGAGTACCTTAACCTACGAGCAGTACTTC; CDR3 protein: CASSQDKSTLTYEQYF
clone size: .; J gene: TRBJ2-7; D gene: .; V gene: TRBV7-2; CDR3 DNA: TGTGCCAGCAGCCATGGGGACGCCCGAGCCTACGAGCAGTACTTC; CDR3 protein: CASSHGDARAYEQYF
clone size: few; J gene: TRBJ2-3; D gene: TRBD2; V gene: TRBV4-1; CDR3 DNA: TGCGCCAGCAGCCCTGGACTAGCGGGGTGGGATACGCAGTATTTT; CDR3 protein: CASSPGLAGWDTQYF
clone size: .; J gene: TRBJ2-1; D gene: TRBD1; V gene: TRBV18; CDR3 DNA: TGTGCCAGCTCACAACCAGAGGGACAGGGTCCTTACTACAATGAGCAGTTCTTC; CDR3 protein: CASSQPEGQGPYYNEQFF
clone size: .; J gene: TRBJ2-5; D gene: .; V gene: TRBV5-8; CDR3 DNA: TGTGCCAGCAGCCGCTATGGGGTACAAGAGACCCAGTACTTC; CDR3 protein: CASSRYGVQETQYF
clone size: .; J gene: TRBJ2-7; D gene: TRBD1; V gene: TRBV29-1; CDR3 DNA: TGCAGCGTTGAAGTGAGGACAGGGGGCTACTACGAGCAGTACTTC; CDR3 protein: CSVEVRTGGYYEQYF
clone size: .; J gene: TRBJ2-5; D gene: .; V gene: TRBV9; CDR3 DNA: TGTGCCAGCAGCAAAGAGGAGGGCGGCCAAGAGACCCAGTACTTC; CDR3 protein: CASSKEEGGQETQYF
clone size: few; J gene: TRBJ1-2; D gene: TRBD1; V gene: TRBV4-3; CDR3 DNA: TGCGCCAGCAGCCAAGACCCAGGGGGCGATAAGGGGCTAACCTTC; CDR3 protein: CASSQDPGGDKGLTF
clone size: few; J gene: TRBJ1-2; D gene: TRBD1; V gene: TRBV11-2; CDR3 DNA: TGTGCCAGCAGCTTAGTCGACAGGGGGTATGGCTACACCTTC; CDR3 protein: CASSLVDRGYGYTF
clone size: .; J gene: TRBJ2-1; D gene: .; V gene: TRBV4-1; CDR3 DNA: TGCGCCAGCAGCCCGACTAGGCATGAGCAGTTCTTC; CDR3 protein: CASSPTRHEQFF
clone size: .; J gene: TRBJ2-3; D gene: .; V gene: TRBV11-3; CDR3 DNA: TGTGCCAGCAGCGAGGGGAAAGATACGCAGTATTTT; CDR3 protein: CASSEGKDTQYF
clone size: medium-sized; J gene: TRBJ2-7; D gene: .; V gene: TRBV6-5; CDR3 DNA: TGTGCCAGCAGTTACGGGGGTCTCCAAACCTACGAGCAGTACTTC; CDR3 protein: CASSYGGLQTYEQYF
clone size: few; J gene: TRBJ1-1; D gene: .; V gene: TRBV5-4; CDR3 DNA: TGTGCCAGCAGCCAAGATTTAAGGCAGGTTGGGACTGAAGCTTTCTTT; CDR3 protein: CASSQDLRQVGTEAFF
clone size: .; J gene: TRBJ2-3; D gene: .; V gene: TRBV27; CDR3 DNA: TGTGCCAGCAGCTGGGGGGTTTTAGGGCGGGGAAACACAGATACGCAGTATTTT; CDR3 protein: CASSWGVLGRGNTDTQYF
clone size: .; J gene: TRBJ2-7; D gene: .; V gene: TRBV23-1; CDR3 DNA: TGCGCCAGCAGTCAACCCTCCCGGGACTTATCAGGGTACGAGCAGTACTTC; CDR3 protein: CASSQPSRDLSGYEQYF
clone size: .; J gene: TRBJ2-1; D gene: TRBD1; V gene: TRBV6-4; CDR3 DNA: TGTGCCAGCGGTAGAGCCGGGACAGGAAAAAACAATGAGCAGTTCTTC; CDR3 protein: CASGRAGTGKNNEQFF
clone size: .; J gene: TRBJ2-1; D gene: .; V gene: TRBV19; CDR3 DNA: TGTGCCAGTAGTCCCACCAAGAATGAGCAGTTCTTC; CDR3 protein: CASSPTKNEQFF
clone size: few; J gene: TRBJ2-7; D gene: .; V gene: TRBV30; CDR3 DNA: TGTGCCTGGAGTCCCGCGCTTGGAACCTACGAGCAGTACTTC; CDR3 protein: CAWSPALGTYEQYF
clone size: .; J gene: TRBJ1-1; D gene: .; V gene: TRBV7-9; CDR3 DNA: TGTGCCAGCAGCTTAACGACAGGTGGGGCTGAAGCTTTCTTT; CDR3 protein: CASSLTTGGAEAFF
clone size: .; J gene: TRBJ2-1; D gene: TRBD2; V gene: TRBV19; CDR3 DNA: TGTGCCAGTAGTATTTCCAGCGGGGGGGCATACAATGAGCAGTTCTTC; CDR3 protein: CASSISSGGAYNEQFF
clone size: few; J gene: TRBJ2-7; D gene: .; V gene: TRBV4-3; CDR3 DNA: TGCGCCAGCAGCCAAGACACAGGGTTTCGGAGCGAGCAGTACTTC; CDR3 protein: CASSQDTGFRSEQYF
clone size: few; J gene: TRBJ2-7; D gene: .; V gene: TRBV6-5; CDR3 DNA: TGTGCCAGCAGTTACCGGCCAAGGGGCTACGAGCAGTACTTC; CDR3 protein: CASSYRPRGYEQYF
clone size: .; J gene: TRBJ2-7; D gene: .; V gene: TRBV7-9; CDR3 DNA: TGTGCCAGCAGCCAGACCGCAGGGTTGGGGGCCTACGAGCAGTACTTC; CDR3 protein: CASSQTAGLGAYEQYF
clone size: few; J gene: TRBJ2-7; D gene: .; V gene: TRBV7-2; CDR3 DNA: TGTGCCAGCAGCTTAGGTCCGGCGACCTCCTTCTCCTACGAGCAGTACTTC; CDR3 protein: CASSLGPATSFSYEQYF
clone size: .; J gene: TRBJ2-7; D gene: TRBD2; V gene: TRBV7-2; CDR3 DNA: TGTGCCAGCAGACTAGCGGGGGCAACCTACGAGCAGTACTTC; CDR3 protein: CASRLAGATYEQYF
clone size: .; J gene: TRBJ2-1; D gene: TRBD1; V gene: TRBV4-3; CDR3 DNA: TGCGCCAGCAGCCTACCGGGACAGCTCCTGGGGCAGTTCTTC; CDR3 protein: CASSLPGQLLGQFF
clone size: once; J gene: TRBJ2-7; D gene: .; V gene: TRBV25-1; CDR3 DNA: TGTGCCAGCAGTGGGACGGGAGTTGGGATCGACGAGCAGTACTTC; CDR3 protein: CASSGTGVGIDEQYF
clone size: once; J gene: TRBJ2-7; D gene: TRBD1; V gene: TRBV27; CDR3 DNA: TGTGCCAGCAGTATAGGACAGGGGATGGTTTACGAGCAGTACTTC; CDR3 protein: CASSIGQGMVYEQYF
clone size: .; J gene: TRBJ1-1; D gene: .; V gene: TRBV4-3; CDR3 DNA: TGCGCCAGCAGCCAACTCCTCGGACAGAACACTGAAGCTTTCTTT; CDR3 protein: CASSQLLGQNTEAFF
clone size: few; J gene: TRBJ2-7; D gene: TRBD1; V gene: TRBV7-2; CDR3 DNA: TGTGCCAGCAGCTTGGATGGAGACAGGGGGTACGAGCAGTACTTC; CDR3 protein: CASSLDGDRGYEQYF
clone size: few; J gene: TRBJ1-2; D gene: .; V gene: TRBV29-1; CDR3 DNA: TGCAGCGTTGAAGCGAGCCCGGCTAGGTATGGCTACACCTTC; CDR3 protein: CSVEASPARYGYTF
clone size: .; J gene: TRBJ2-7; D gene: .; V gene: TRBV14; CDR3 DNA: TGTGCCAGCAGCCTACAAGGCATGCACGAGCAGTACTTC; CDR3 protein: CASSLQGMHEQYF
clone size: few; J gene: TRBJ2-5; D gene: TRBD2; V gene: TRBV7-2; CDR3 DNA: TGTGCCAGCAGCAATCCCCCCCCGGGACTAGGGTGGGGCCAAGAGAGCCAGTACTTC; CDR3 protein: CASSNPPPGLGWGQESQYF
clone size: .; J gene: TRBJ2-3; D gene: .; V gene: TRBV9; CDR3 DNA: TGTGCCAGCACCCGGTCCCTGGCACCCACAGATACGCAGTATTTT; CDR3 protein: CASTRSLAPTDTQYF
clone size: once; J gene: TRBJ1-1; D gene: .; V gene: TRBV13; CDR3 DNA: TGTGCCAGCAGCTATACAGTCATGAACACTGAAGCTTTCTTT; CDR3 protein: CASSYTVMNTEAFF
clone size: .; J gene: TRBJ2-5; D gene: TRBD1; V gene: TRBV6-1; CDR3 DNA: TGTGCCAGCAGTGACACGGGACAGGGTGACCAAGAGACCCAGTACTTC; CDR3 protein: CASSDTGQGDQETQYF
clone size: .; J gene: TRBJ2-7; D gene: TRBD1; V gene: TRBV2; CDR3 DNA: TGTGCCAGCTCTAGGGACAGAACCTACGAGCAGTACTTC; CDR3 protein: CASSRDRTYEQYF
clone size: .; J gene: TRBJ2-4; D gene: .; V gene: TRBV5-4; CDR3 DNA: TGTGCCAGCAGCTTGGTTGTCTTACCAAACATTCAGTACTTC; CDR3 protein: CASSLVVLPNIQYF
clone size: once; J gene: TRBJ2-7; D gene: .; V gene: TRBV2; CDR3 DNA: TGTGCCAGCATGAGCGCCAGCCTCCGCTACGAGCAGTACTTC; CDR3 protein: CASMSASLRYEQYF
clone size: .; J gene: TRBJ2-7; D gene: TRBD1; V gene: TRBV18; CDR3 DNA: TGTGCCAGCTCACCATTCTCGGGACAGGACTACGAGCAGTACTTC; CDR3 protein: CASSPFSGQDYEQYF
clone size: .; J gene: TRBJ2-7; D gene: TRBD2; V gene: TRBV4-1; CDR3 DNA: TGCGCCAGCAGCGTACTAGCGGGGGGGTCCTACGAGCAGTACTTC; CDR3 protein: CASSVLAGGSYEQYF
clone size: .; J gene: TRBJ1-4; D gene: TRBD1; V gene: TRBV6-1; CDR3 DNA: TGTGCCAGCAGTGGACAGGGTGGTACTAATGAAAAACTGTTTTTT; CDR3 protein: CASSGQGGTNEKLFF